This T cell receptor beta chain originates from a study of cytomegalovirus exposure and HLA in healthy donors. General study findings and limits: Analysis performed later showed TCR beta chains linked to HLA being more clonally expanded than equally common others.

PCR was performed using 60 Vbeta and 13 Jbeta primers. TCRdb's copy holds only in-frame clones and misses some; the assay was immunoSEQ multiplex PCR. This table holds about 150,000 clones, approximately 74% found once. Points on this clone: Its antigen is as yet unknown.

The TCR sequence derives from a man aged 25-45 years in good health and CMV-seronegative. Sequencing was carried out using PBMCs.

The CDR3 DNA is TGTGCCAGCAGCTTAGAGGGACACCCCGCTGACGATGAGCAGTTCTTC. Translation: CASSLEGHPADDEQFF. The chain combines TRBV7-6 with TRBJ2-1; tentatively, D is TRBD1 (6 bases). Germline V gene sequence: CDR1 SGHVS, CDR2 FNYEAQ. CDR3 size: 16 residues. V was shortened by 1 base and J by 8 bases, with 18 bases between the two germline ends.